A selection of T cell receptor beta chains follows, all from one sample in a study of T-cell reconstitution after alpha-beta-depleted transplantation in children. MiXCR was run by TCRdb on the PCR reads, yielding one entry per CDR3 protein. Among hundreds of thousands of distinct CDR3 sequences listed, 9.9% were seen once. Sequencing was performed on PBMCs from the stem cell graft donor, taken from the stem cell graft. The receptors shown here come from a human donor who donated a stem cell graft to a child with SCID. Both conserved end residues are part of each CDR3. A D gene is named only where the DNA matches it firmly. Only some rows state a clone size, as once, few, many or a class for expanded clones.

j_gene: TRBJ2-1; d_gene: -; v_gene: TRBV6-1; abundance: many; CDR3nt: TGTGCCAGCAGCCGCGAAGGTCTCTACAATGAGCAGTTCTTC; CDR3aa: CASSREGLYNEQFF
j_gene: TRBJ2-2; d_gene: -; v_gene: TRBV11-2; abundance: -; CDR3nt: TGTGCCAGCAGCTTAGACCCACTACGGAGGACCGGGGAGCTGTTTTTT; CDR3aa: CASSLDPLRRTGELFF
j_gene: TRBJ1-2; d_gene: -; v_gene: TRBV12-3/TRBV12-4; abundance: few; CDR3nt: TGTGCCAGCAGTTTATACATCTATGGCTACACCTTC; CDR3aa: CASSLYIYGYTF
j_gene: TRBJ2-5; d_gene: -; v_gene: TRBV6-1; abundance: -; CDR3nt: TGTGCCAGTCGCCGTAAGAGCCAAGAGACCGCGTACTTC; CDR3aa: CASRRKSQETAYF
j_gene: TRBJ2-3; d_gene: TRBD2; v_gene: TRBV7-3; abundance: few; CDR3nt: TGTGCCAGCAGCTCGGGACTAGCGGGGGCCTACACAGATACGCAGTATTTT; CDR3aa: CASSSGLAGAYTDTQYF
j_gene: TRBJ2-1; d_gene: -; v_gene: TRBV20-1; abundance: many; CDR3nt: TGCAGTGCCCCGGAGGCCCCCTACAATGAGCAGTTCTTC; CDR3aa: CSAPEAPYNEQFF
j_gene: TRBJ2-3; d_gene: -; v_gene: TRBV10-3; abundance: many; CDR3nt: TGTGCCTCCCAAACACAGAGCACAGATACGCAGTATTTT; CDR3aa: CASQTQSTDTQYF
j_gene: TRBJ2-7; d_gene: -; v_gene: TRBV7-6; abundance: -; CDR3nt: TGTGCCAGCAGCTTACCGGGCAGCACCTACGAGCAGTACTTC; CDR3aa: CASSLPGSTYEQYF
j_gene: TRBJ1-2; d_gene: -; v_gene: TRBV12-3/TRBV12-4; abundance: many; CDR3nt: TGTGCCAGCAGTTTTACAGGGAACTATGGCTACACCTTC; CDR3aa: CASSFTGNYGYTF
j_gene: TRBJ2-7; d_gene: TRBD2; v_gene: TRBV15; abundance: few; CDR3nt: TGTGCCACCAGCAGAACATCTAGCGGGGGTACCGAGCAGTACTTC; CDR3aa: CATSRTSSGGTEQYF
j_gene: TRBJ1-4; d_gene: -; v_gene: TRBV11-2; abundance: -; CDR3nt: TGTGCCAGCAGCGCGCAGGTGAATGAAAAACTGTTTTTT; CDR3aa: CASSAQVNEKLFF
j_gene: TRBJ2-7; d_gene: -; v_gene: TRBV9; abundance: -; CDR3nt: TGTGCCAGCAGCGGTGGGGGTTTCGACGAGCAGTACTTC; CDR3aa: CASSGGGFDEQYF
j_gene: TRBJ1-1; d_gene: -; v_gene: TRBV12-3/TRBV12-4; abundance: -; CDR3nt: TGTGCCAGCAGTCCCGTAGGAGGGGGCACTGAAGCTTTCTTT; CDR3aa: CASSPVGGGTEAFF
j_gene: TRBJ2-7; d_gene: -; v_gene: TRBV4-1; abundance: few; CDR3nt: TGCGCCAGCAGCCAATACGGGACCTACGAGCAGTACTTC; CDR3aa: CASSQYGTYEQYF
j_gene: TRBJ2-1; d_gene: -; v_gene: TRBV7-2; abundance: -; CDR3nt: TGTGCCAGCAGCTTAGGGGACATTTATGGGAATGAGCAGTTCTTC; CDR3aa: CASSLGDIYGNEQFF
j_gene: TRBJ1-3; d_gene: -; v_gene: TRBV10-3; abundance: many; CDR3nt: TGTGCCGCCCAGTCACAGGGAAACACCATATATTTT; CDR3aa: CAAQSQGNTIYF
j_gene: TRBJ2-7; d_gene: -; v_gene: TRBV12-3/TRBV12-4; abundance: -; CDR3nt: TGTGCCAGCAGTAGGCACGGGGGCAGGGGGTCGTACGAGCAGTACTTC; CDR3aa: CASSRHGGRGSYEQYF
j_gene: TRBJ2-1; d_gene: TRBD1; v_gene: TRBV20-1; abundance: few; CDR3nt: TGCAGTGGGGAAACAGGGGGAAACATCAATGAGCAGTTCTTC; CDR3aa: CSGETGGNINEQFF
j_gene: TRBJ2-4; d_gene: -; v_gene: TRBV4-2; abundance: -; CDR3nt: TGTGCCAGCAGCCCCCCAGGGCTACAACGTAACATTCAGTACTTC; CDR3aa: CASSPPGLQRNIQYF
j_gene: TRBJ2-1; d_gene: TRBD2; v_gene: TRBV20-1; abundance: few; CDR3nt: TGCAGTGCTAGTGGGCGGCGGGGGGGATCCTACAATGAGCAGTTCTTC; CDR3aa: CSASGRRGGSYNEQFF
j_gene: TRBJ2-1; d_gene: TRBD2; v_gene: TRBV24-1; abundance: few; CDR3nt: TGTGCCACCAGTGCCTCTAGCGGAGCCTACAATGAGCAGTTCTTC; CDR3aa: CATSASSGAYNEQFF
j_gene: TRBJ2-7; d_gene: -; v_gene: TRBV1; abundance: -; CDR3nt: TGCACCAGCAGTCAAGGGACAGGGGAAGTACACGAGCAGTACTTC; CDR3aa: CTSSQGTGEVHEQYF
j_gene: TRBJ2-7; d_gene: -; v_gene: TRBV11-2; abundance: many; CDR3nt: TGTGCCAGCAGCTGGCAGGGGAGCGAGCAGTACTTC; CDR3aa: CASSWQGSEQYF
j_gene: TRBJ2-1; d_gene: -; v_gene: TRBV5-1; abundance: few; CDR3nt: TGCGCCAGCAGCCCCACAGGGACTGAGCAGTTCTTC; CDR3aa: CASSPTGTEQFF
j_gene: TRBJ2-1; d_gene: -; v_gene: TRBV10-3; abundance: many; CDR3nt: TGTGCCATCAGGGATAACAATGAGCAGTTCTTC; CDR3aa: CAIRDNNEQFF
j_gene: TRBJ2-7; d_gene: TRBD1; v_gene: TRBV5-1; abundance: -; CDR3nt: TGCGCCAGCAGCTTGCTAGAGACAGGGTACAACGAGCAGTACTTC; CDR3aa: CASSLLETGYNEQYF
j_gene: TRBJ1-2; d_gene: TRBD1; v_gene: TRBV3-1; abundance: many; CDR3nt: TGTGCCAGCAGCCAAGATCGGACAGGGGGAGGAGGCTACACCTTC; CDR3aa: CASSQDRTGGGGYTF